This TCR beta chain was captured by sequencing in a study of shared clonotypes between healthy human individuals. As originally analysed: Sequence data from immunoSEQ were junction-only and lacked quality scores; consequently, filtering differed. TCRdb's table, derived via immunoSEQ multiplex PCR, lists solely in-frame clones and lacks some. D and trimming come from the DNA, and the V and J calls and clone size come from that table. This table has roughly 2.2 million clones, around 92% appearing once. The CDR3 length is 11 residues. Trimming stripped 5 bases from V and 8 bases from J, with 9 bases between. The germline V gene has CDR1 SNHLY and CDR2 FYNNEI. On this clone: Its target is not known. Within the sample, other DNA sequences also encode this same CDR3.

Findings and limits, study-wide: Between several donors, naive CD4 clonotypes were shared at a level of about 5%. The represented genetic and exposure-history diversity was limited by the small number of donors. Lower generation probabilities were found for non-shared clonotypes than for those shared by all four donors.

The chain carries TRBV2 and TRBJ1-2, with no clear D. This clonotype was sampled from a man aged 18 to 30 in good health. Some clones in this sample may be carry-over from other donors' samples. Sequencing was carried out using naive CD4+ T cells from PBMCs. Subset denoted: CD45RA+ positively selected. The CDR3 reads CASSYSGGYTF. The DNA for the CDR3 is TGTGCCAGCAGTTATTCGGGGGGCTACACCTTC.